What follows is one TCR beta chain and its context. What it recognizes is unknown. J was trimmed by 4 bases and V by 5 bases; bases with no gene match: 4. The CDR3 consists of 14 residues. Germline CDR1 is SNHLY and CDR2 is FYNNEI. The sample originates from a study of blood T cell dynamics during melanoma immunotherapy. TCRdb keeps only in-frame clones here, not all; method: immunoSEQ multiplex PCR. The sample holds fewer than 20,000 clones, roughly 90% seen once. Stated time point: pre-treatment baseline. Blood was drawn before treatment and at week 3 after checkpoint blockade. Response was assessed by RECIST 1.1 at 12 weeks, except two rapid progressors. Patients with prior systemic cancer treatment, concomitant immunosuppressants, or other active malignancies were excluded. Study-wide points: Whether repertoire-driving clones were melanoma-specific could not be determined.

The sequence came from a human donor with melanoma. This chain links TRBV2 with TRBJ1-4, with 7 bases identical to TRBD1. The sample consisted of blood, taken from a patient treated with checkpoint blockade. In nucleotides, the CDR3 is TGTGCCAGCAGTCCAGGGACAGTTAATGAAAAACTGTTTTTT. This translates into CASSPGTVNEKLFF.